The 31 T cell receptor beta chains listed next were all sequenced from one sample in a study of human T cells and chemical hapten exposure. Each CDR3 protein gets one entry after TCRdb re-called the 5' RACE reads with MiXCR. The repertoire holds about 120,000 distinct CDR3 sequences, around a fifth seen once, with around 2.7% in the top ten. Unfractionated whole blood yielded the extracted total RNA. Receptors were obtained from a human donor in good health.

The chain couples TRBV20-1 to TRBJ2-1; TRBD2 aligns across 13 bases. CDR1 and CDR2 (germline): DFQATT, SNEGSKA (reference sequence). The CDR3 sequence is 14 residues long. Trimming removed 5 bases from V and 6 bases from J; junction bases left unmatched: 4. The CDR3 DNA reads as TGCAGTGCTCCGGGACTAGCGGGACCCAATGAGCAGTTCTTC. Translated, it gives CSAPGLAGPNEQFF.

In this sample, this clonotype turned up a few times. This chain uses TRBV24-1 with TRBJ1-5, with 7 bases identical to TRBD1. The CDR3 runs to 12 residues. V dropped 12 bases and J dropped 3; count of bases not matched to a gene: 4. The V gene's germline CDR1 is KGHDR and CDR2 SFDVKD. The CDR3 is CAAGTVNQPQHF. CDR3 nucleotides: TGTGCCGCCGGGACAGTCAATCAGCCCCAGCATTTT.

The chain is built from TRBV28 and TRBJ2-7; tentatively, D is TRBD2 (5 bases). CDR3 length equals 14 residues. Germline lookup yields CDR1 MDHEN and CDR2 SYDVKM. V was clipped by 7 bases and J by 3 bases, with 16 bases between them. The CDR3 bases are TGTGCCAGCACCTACGGAGGTGCGGTCTACGAGCAGTACTTC. As protein: CASTYGGAVYEQYF.

J is TRBJ2-1 and V is TRBV11-1; 7 bases align to TRBD2. The V gene's germline CDR1 is SGHAT and CDR2 FQDESV (reference sequence). CDR3 length equals 14 residues. The V gene end was trimmed by 0 bases and the J gene end by 9 bases; junction bases not matched to a gene: 5. In nucleotides, the CDR3 is TGTGCCAGCAGCTTAGCTGGTGGCGGGAGTGAGCAGTTCTTC. Translated: CASSLAGGGSEQFF.

The J gene is TRBJ2-7, the V gene TRBV6-5; TRBD1 matches at 9 bases. Unmatched junction bases numbered 9, after V lost 5 bases and J lost 4 bases. Germline CDR1 reads MNHEY; CDR2 reads SVGAGI. This CDR3 spans 15 amino acids. In DNA form, the CDR3 reads TGTGCCAGCAGTCCACAGGGGGCGCCGTTATACGAGCAGTACTTC. This codes for CASSPQGAPLYEQYF.

CDR3 DNA sequence: TGCGCCAGCAGCCGATCGGGACAGGGCTACGAGCAGTACTTC. Translated: CASSRSGQGYEQYF. V and J are TRBV4-1 and TRBJ2-7, with 9 bases lining up with TRBD1. The CDR3 is 14 amino acids. Germline V gene sequence: CDR1 MGHRA, CDR2 YSYEKL. Trimming cost V 4 bases and J 3 bases; bases outside gene matches: 4.

The chain couples TRBV27 to TRBJ2-3, with 8 bases that match TRBD2. CDR1 and CDR2 (germline): MNHEY, SMNVEV (reference sequence). V was clipped by 6 bases and J by 0 bases; unmatched bases: 5. This CDR3 has 15 amino acids. This CDR3 is CASRLAAHSTDTQYF. The CDR3 DNA is TGTGCCAGCAGACTAGCGGCCCATAGCACAGATACGCAGTATTTT.

The chain joins TRBV5-6 to TRBJ2-1, with D tentatively TRBD2 (5 bases). Trimming stripped 9 bases from V and 2 bases from J, with 18 bases between. The CDR3 covers 15 residues. The V gene's germline CDR1 is SGHDT and CDR2 YYEEEE. The CDR3 sequence is CATGGRVRAYNEQFF. CDR3 in DNA: TGTGCCACCGGAGGCCGGGTCCGAGCCTACAATGAGCAGTTCTTC.

The chain has TRBV5-1 and TRBJ1-5, with 7 bases lining up with TRBD1. Germline trimming cut 2 bases from V and 6 bases from J; bases unmatched to any gene: 5. Per the germline V gene, CDR1 is SGHRS and CDR2 is YFSETQ. The CDR3 length is 14 residues. CDR3 amino acids: CASSFTGVGQPQHF. Here the CDR3 DNA reads TGCGCCAGCAGCTTTACAGGGGTAGGTCAGCCCCAGCATTTT.

This clonotype came up a few times. This chain uses TRBV12-3 or TRBV12-4 with TRBJ1-5, with D uncertain. The CDR3 runs to 15 residues. V shed 0 bases and J shed 3 bases, with 9 bases lying between them. This chain's CDR3 is CASSLALRYNQPQHF. CDR3 nucleotide sequence: TGTGCCAGCAGTTTAGCGCTCCGGTACAATCAGCCCCAGCATTTT.

Only a few counts were recorded for this clonotype. V and J are TRBV27 and TRBJ1-1; a possible D gene is TRBD1 (5 bases). V was cut by 6 bases and J by 0 bases, with 14 bases left in between. Germline V lookup: CDR1 MNHEY, CDR2 SMNVEV (reference sequence). The CDR3 is 15 amino acids. CDR3 sequence (DNA): TGTGCCAGCAGAAGACCGGGACGGCTGAACACTGAAGCTTTCTTT. Its protein is CASRRPGRLNTEAFF.

This clonotype was counted between two and nine times. The gene calls are TRBV29-1 and TRBJ2-3; TRBD1 might be the D (6 bases). This CDR3 contains 14 residues. The V gene lost 2 bases and the J gene lost 1 base, with 10 bases spanning the gap. Germline loops: CDR1 SQVTM, CDR2 ANQGSEA. The CDR3 nucleotides read TGCAGCGTTGAACCGTGGACAGGCACAGATACGCAGTATTTT. The encoded protein is CSVEPWTGTDTQYF.

This clonotype was picked up a small number of times. The chain employs TRBV6-5 and TRBJ1-3; D is uncertain. V lost 6 bases and J 9 bases, leaving 9 bases between the germline ends. Germline assignment: CDR1 MNHEY and CDR2 SVGAGI. The CDR3 runs 11 residues. CDR3 sequence: CASRTAGTIYF. The CDR3 bases are TGTGCCAGCAGAACGGCCGGCACCATATATTTT.

Only a few counts were recorded for this clonotype. The chain couples TRBV20-1 to TRBJ1-3; weak D call: TRBD1 (5 bases). CDR1 is DFQATT, CDR2 SNEGSKA, per germline (reference sequence). V dropped 6 bases and J dropped 0 bases, with 21 bases sitting between them. CDR3 length: 17 amino acids. The CDR3 is CSARPGRRYDSGNTIYF. In DNA form, the CDR3 reads TGCAGTGCCCGACCGGGACGTCGGTACGACTCTGGAAACACCATATATTTT.

The sample holds a few counts of this clonotype. CDR3 sequence (DNA): TGTGCCAGCAGCTCTGAGGCGTTTCCTGGAAACACCATATATTTT. As protein: CASSSEAFPGNTIYF. The chain links TRBV7-9 to TRBJ1-3; D unresolved. Trimming removed 4 bases at V and 2 bases at J, with 12 bases between. CDR3 length equals 15 residues. Germline-derived CDR1 and CDR2 are SEHNR and FQNEAQ (reference sequence).

This clonotype showed up just a few times. This chain uses TRBV11-2 with TRBJ2-1; 13 bases map to TRBD2. Per the germline V gene, CDR1 is SGHAT and CDR2 is FQNNGV. CDR3 size: 18 residues. V trimming: 6 bases; J trimming: 2 bases; junction bases outside the gene matches: 10. This CDR3 is CASSLRLAGGSTYNEQFF. In DNA, the CDR3 is TGTGCCAGCAGTCTACGACTAGCGGGAGGATCTACCTACAATGAGCAGTTCTTC.

This clonotype was seen a handful of times. The chain combines TRBV27 with TRBJ2-3; TRBD1 aligns across 7 bases. This CDR3 has 16 residues. Trimming at V came to 4 bases and at J to 1 base, leaving 8 bases not matched to a gene. Germline CDR1 MNHEY, CDR2 SMNVEV (reference sequence). The DNA of the CDR3 is TGTGCCAGCAGTTCCAGACAGGGTTGGGGCACAGATACGCAGTATTTT. It yields the protein CASSSRQGWGTDTQYF.

The rearrangement uses TRBV29-1 and TRBJ2-7, with D unclear. The CDR3 totals 14 residues. Germline CDR1 reads SQVTM; CDR2 reads ANQGSEA. V was cut by 7 bases and J by 5 bases, with 21 bases left in between. In DNA, the CDR3 is TGCAGCGCCCATTCCGGAAGAACTACGGACGAGCAGTACTTC. This codes for CSAHSGRTTDEQYF.

The chain is built from TRBV28 and TRBJ2-7; 7 bases align to TRBD1. V was clipped by 8 bases and J by 0 bases; unmatched bases: 4. The CDR3 covers 13 residues. Germline CDR1 reads MDHEN; CDR2 reads SYDVKM. In DNA, the CDR3 is TGTGCCAGCGGGGGACAGAACTCCTACGAGCAGTACTTC. This sequence encodes CASGGQNSYEQYF.

This clonotype was seen a handful of times. The DNA for the CDR3 is TGTGCCAGCAGCTTAGGGGACAGGGCTCCATGGGGCTACACCTTC. It yields the protein CASSLGDRAPWGYTF. The J gene is TRBJ1-2, the V gene TRBV7-9, with TRBD1 identical over 9 bases. The CDR3 is 15 residues long. Trimming removed 1 base from V and 8 bases from J; junction bases left unmatched: 8. Germline loops: CDR1 SEHNR, CDR2 FQNEAQ (reference sequence).

V usage is TRBV4-1 and J usage is TRBJ2-1; no firm D call. Trimming removed 1 base from V and 3 bases from J, with 13 bases in between. Germline V lookup: CDR1 MGHRA, CDR2 YSYEKL. CDR3 length: 16 residues. The CDR3, as DNA: TGCGCCAGCAGCCAAGGTCCGCAGGCAAGCTACAATGAGCAGTTCTTC. This codes for CASSQGPQASYNEQFF.

The gene calls are TRBV27 and TRBJ2-3, with D uncertain. In germline, CDR1 is MNHEY, CDR2 SMNVEV (reference sequence). Trimming took 2 bases from V and 4 from J, leaving 10 bases between them. The CDR3 contains 14 residues. The DNA for the CDR3 is TGTGCCAGCAGTTTAGGTTGGGCCCCAGATACGCAGTATTTT. It specifies CASSLGWAPDTQYF.

This clonotype turned up a few times. This sequence joins TRBV30 and TRBJ2-7; 12 bases are shared with TRBD2. Germline V gene data show CDR1 as GTSNPN and CDR2 as SVGIG (reference sequence). The CDR3 extends over 15 amino acids. V gave up 4 bases and J gave up 3 bases; unmatched junction bases: 7. The DNA of the CDR3 is TGTGCCTGGAACCAGAGACTAGCGGGGGACTACGAGCAGTACTTC. It codes for CAWNQRLAGDYEQYF.

The rearrangement joins TRBV6-4 to TRBJ2-3, with 11 positions matching TRBD2. Per the germline V gene, CDR1 is MRHNA and CDR2 is SNTAGT. With 3 bases clipped from V and 4 bases from J, the junction kept 3 bases outside the gene matches. CDR3 length equals 15 residues. CDR3 DNA sequence: TGTGCCAGCAGTGAACTAGCGGGAGCTTCAGATACGCAGTATTTT. Amino acids: CASSELAGASDTQYF.

This clonotype was observed a few times. The chain links TRBV12-3 or TRBV12-4 to TRBJ2-7; D is perhaps TRBD2 (5 bases). Trimming removed 0 bases at V and 6 bases at J, with 15 bases between. CDR3 size: 15 residues. The CDR3 sequence is CASSLADGYRGEQYF. CDR3 in DNA: TGTGCCAGCAGTTTAGCGGACGGGTATCGGGGCGAGCAGTACTTC.

This clonotype was observed a few times. CDR3 in amino acids: CSVDGAEENTEAFF. The CDR3 DNA sequence: TGCAGCGTTGATGGTGCAGAAGAGAACACTGAAGCTTTCTTT. The V and J genes are TRBV29-1 and TRBJ1-1, with D uncertain. Germline V gene data show CDR1 as SQVTM and CDR2 as ANQGSEA. V gave up 3 bases and J gave up 1 base, with 12 bases separating them. The CDR3 totals 14 residues.

V and J are TRBV28 and TRBJ1-1; D is unclear. Trimming stripped 4 bases from V and 0 bases from J, with 9 bases between. Germline values: CDR1 MDHEN, CDR2 SYDVKM. There are 14 residues in the CDR3. Here the CDR3 reads CASSSSTMNTEAFF. CDR3 in DNA: TGTGCCAGCAGTTCCTCAACCATGAACACTGAAGCTTTCTTT.

In this sample, this clonotype turned up a few times. The chain is built from TRBV20-1 and TRBJ1-4; D is undetermined. Trimming left V 0 bases short and J 8 bases short, with 7 bases between. Germline values: CDR1 DFQATT, CDR2 SNEGSKA (reference sequence). The CDR3 runs to 12 residues. In DNA, the CDR3 is TGCAGTGCTAGAGAAAGGCGGGAAAAACTGTTTTTT. It encodes CSARERREKLFF.

The gene calls are TRBV20-1 and TRBJ1-1, with D possibly matching TRBD1 (5 bases). V was cut by 2 bases and J by 0 bases, with 10 bases left in between. The V gene's germline CDR1 is DFQATT and CDR2 SNEGSKA (reference sequence). CDR3 size: 14 residues. This CDR3 is CSARMTVMNTEAFF. The CDR3 DNA follows: TGCAGTGCTAGAATGACAGTAATGAACACTGAAGCTTTCTTT.

This chain connects TRBV6-1 to TRBJ1-5; a possible D gene is TRBD1 (5 bases). The V and J ends lost 1 base and 11 bases respectively, with 21 bases between them. CDR1 is MNHNS, CDR2 SASEGT, per germline. This CDR3 is built from 16 residues. CDR3 in DNA: TGTGCCAGCAGTGAAGGCACAGGCGTAGGATCCCGGTCCCAGCATTTT. Translating it yields CASSEGTGVGSRSQHF.

The chain combines TRBV9 with TRBJ2-1; D is undetermined. The V and J ends lost 0 bases and 2 bases respectively, with 9 bases between them. Germline assignment: CDR1 SGDLS and CDR2 YYNGEE. CDR3 size: 15 residues. DNA for the CDR3: TGTGCCAGCAGCGTAGTGTCAGGAACCTACAATGAGCAGTTCTTC. Protein sequence: CASSVVSGTYNEQFF.